The clone carrying this T cell receptor (beta chain) showed up just a few times. No antigen is known for it. This entry is derived from a study of T cells in Graves' hyperthyroidism and ophthalmopathy. The study, taken as a whole, reports: Model predictions of ophthalmopathy came a median approximately 6.5 months before onset. Blood shared most expanded thyroid clonotypes above 0.001.

Germline CDR1 DFQATT, CDR2 SNEGSKA (reference sequence). The V end lost 3 bases, the J end lost 0 bases, and 6 bases lay between the germline ends. CDR3 length: 12 amino acids. What was amplified from RNA transcripts were TCR beta CDR3 regions. The primer set for the first-round RT-PCR of the TCR CDR3 was HTBI. Each CDR3 protein gets one entry after TCRdb re-called the multiplex PCR reads with MiXCR. In the table there are 500,000 to 650,000 distinct CDR3 sequences, 14% of which are singletons. This chain links TRBV20-1 with TRBJ2-7; D is undetermined. Sequenced input: blood. The TCR originated in a woman in her forties or fifties with Graves' ophthalmopathy. The CDR3 nucleotides are TGCAGTGCTAGGGCGGACTCCTACGAGCAGTACTTC. Translated: CSARADSYEQYF.